These 32 T cell receptor beta chains were sequenced from one sample in a study of OX40 agonist ivuxolimab in advanced cancers. The library was made by the immunoSEQ multiplex PCR assay. TCRdb provides this immuneACCESS table in a form limited to in-frame rearrangements. Some clones are lacking; in checked studies, under half of them reflect an unresolved V gene, and why the rest are absent is not known. The sample table shows nearly 85,000 clones, and 65% to 90% are seen once. 2% of the sample is held by the ten biggest clonotypes. The sequenced sample was CD4+ or CD8+ T cells sorted from blood, obtained in a trial of the OX40 agonist ivuxolimab. Receptors originate from an adult with an advanced solid tumor such as melanoma, head and neck, liver or kidney cancer.

The rearrangement links TRBV6-1 to TRBJ2-7, with D perhaps matching TRBD1 or TRBD2 (6 bases each). The CDR3 totals 14 residues. V was trimmed by 5 bases and J by 2 bases, leaving 13 bases between them. The germline V gene has CDR1 MNHNS and CDR2 SASEGT. CDR3 sequence: CASSIMGGPYEQYF. The CDR3 DNA is TGTGCCAGCAGTATAATGGGGGGCCCCTACGAGCAGTACTTC.

This clone was counted a few times. The chain couples TRBV4-1 to TRBJ2-7; D possibly corresponds to TRBD1 (5 bases). This CDR3 comprises 17 residues. V gave up 0 bases and J gave up 2 bases, with 17 bases separating them. Germline assignment: CDR1 MGHRA and CDR2 YSYEKL. CDR3 region: CASSQDLAGIGAYEQYF. Here the CDR3 DNA reads TGCGCCAGCAGCCAAGATTTAGCAGGGATAGGAGCCTACGAGCAGTACTTC.

Note on this clone: This CDR3 is also generated by other DNA sequences in the sample. This chain connects TRBV6-1 to TRBJ2-1, with a weak D call TRBD2 (6 bases). The V end was cut by 4 bases, the J end by 1 base, with 11 bases between. This CDR3 contains 15 residues. Per germline, CDR1 MNHNS and CDR2 SASEGT. CDR3 sequence reads: CASSALAGSYNEQFF. CDR3 in DNA: TGTGCCAGCAGTGCTCTTGCGGGGTCCTACAATGAGCAGTTCTTC.

This rearrangement joins TRBV10-3 to TRBJ1-1, with 7 positions matching TRBD1. The V gene's germline CDR1 is ENHRY and CDR2 SYGVKD. Germline trimming cut 0 bases from V and 11 bases from J; bases unmatched to any gene: 9. The length of the CDR3 is 14 residues. The CDR3 protein is CAISESAGGLEAFF. The CDR3 bases are TGTGCCATCAGTGAGTCGGCAGGGGGGTTGGAGGCTTTCTTT.

This CDR3 reads CASSQPGFATNEKLFF. CDR3 nucleotides: TGTGCCAGCAGCCAACCTGGTTTCGCAACTAATGAAAAACTGTTTTTT. The V call is TRBV4-2, the J call TRBJ1-4; unclear D gene. The CDR3 spans 16 residues. Germline V gene lookup returns CDR1 LGHNA and CDR2 YNFKEQ. Between the trimmed V and J ends, which lost 2 bases and 0 bases, there was a span of 10 bases.

This chain connects TRBV19 to TRBJ1-2, with a possible D match to TRBD1 (6 bases). Germline V gene data show CDR1 as LNHDA and CDR2 as SQIVND (reference sequence). There are 13 residues in the CDR3. V dropped 3 bases and J dropped 2 bases, with 7 bases sitting between them. CDR3 residues: CASSITGNYGYTF. Written as DNA, the CDR3 is TGTGCCAGTAGTATCACAGGGAACTATGGCTACACCTTC.

V and J are TRBV5-1 and TRBJ1-3, with D perhaps TRBD1 (6 bases). Germline assignment: CDR1 SGHRS and CDR2 YFSETQ. V dropped 4 bases and J dropped 4 bases, with 12 bases sitting between them. The CDR3 length is 14 residues. The CDR3 DNA reads TGCGCCAGCAGCCAGGGGACGGGCGGAAACACCATATATTTT. Residues: CASSQGTGGNTIYF.

The chain combines TRBV30 with TRBJ2-3, with 8 bases fitting TRBD2. The CDR3 loop spans 14 amino acids. Germline CDR1 GTSNPN, CDR2 SVGIG (reference sequence). V was clipped by 2 bases and J by 4 bases; unmatched bases: 5. The CDR3 nucleotides are TGTGCCTGGAGTTCTAGCGGGTCTCCAGATACGCAGTATTTT. Translating gives CAWSSSGSPDTQYF.

This clone was observed a handful of times. This chain uses TRBV4-2 with TRBJ1-1; D call uncertain. Germline-derived CDR1 and CDR2 are LGHNA and YNFKEQ. CDR3 length equals 14 residues. The V end was cut by 0 bases, the J end by 0 bases, with 5 bases between. The CDR3 nucleotides are TGTGCCAGCAGCCAAGAACCTCTGAACACTGAAGCTTTCTTT. It translates to CASSQEPLNTEAFF.

The rearrangement uses TRBV27 and TRBJ2-7; D is perhaps TRBD1 (6 bases). Trimming removed 6 bases from V and 2 bases from J, with 14 bases in between. Germline V gene data show CDR1 as MNHEY and CDR2 as SMNVEV (reference sequence). The CDR3 extends over 14 amino acids. CDR3 bases: TGTGCCAGCAGAGTACAGGGTTCCACCTACGAGCAGTACTTC. This translates into CASRVQGSTYEQYF.

The rearrangement joins TRBV19 to TRBJ2-7; D ambiguous. Deletions cut 2 bases from V and 2 bases from J, with 13 bases between. Germline-derived CDR1 and CDR2 are LNHDA and SQIVND (reference sequence). The CDR3 length is 15 residues. The CDR3 bases are TGTGCCAGTAGTATATCCGCAGGCAGCCCCTACGAGCAGTACTTC. Residues: CASSISAGSPYEQYF.

This clone was counted a few times. The chain combines TRBV19 with TRBJ2-2; D gene unclear. CDR3 length: 13 residues. In germline, CDR1 is LNHDA, CDR2 SQIVND (reference sequence). The V end lost 6 bases, the J end lost 1 base, and 6 bases lay between the germline ends. CDR3 coding DNA: TGTGCCAGTAGCTTAGGGAACACCGGGGAGCTGTTTTTT. Protein: CASSLGNTGELFF.

The J gene is TRBJ2-7, the V gene TRBV2; D is uncertain. The V gene lost 8 bases and the J gene lost 2 bases, with 13 bases spanning the gap. The CDR3 contains 13 residues. The V gene's germline CDR1 is SNHLY and CDR2 FYNNEI. The CDR3 sequence: CASALGKAYEQYF. The CDR3 bases are TGTGCCAGCGCCCTAGGGAAGGCCTACGAGCAGTACTTC.

The chain uses TRBV6-5 and TRBJ1-3; D not resolved. CDR1 and CDR2 (germline): MNHEY, SVGAGI. With 7 bases removed from V and 0 bases from J, the gap between germline ends came to 10 bases. The CDR3 sequence is 14 residues long. CDR3 region: CASKRLSSGNTIYF. DNA for the CDR3: TGTGCCAGCAAGAGACTCAGCTCTGGAAACACCATATATTTT.

CDR3 DNA sequence: TGTGCCAGCAGCTTTAACCAAGGGGCTGGAAACACCATATATTTT. It yields the protein CASSFNQGAGNTIYF. The V call is TRBV11-2, the J call TRBJ1-3, with a weak D call TRBD1 (5 bases). The V and J ends lost 3 bases and 2 bases respectively, with 11 bases between them. Looked up from germline, CDR1 is SGHAT and CDR2 is FQNNGV. CDR3 length: 15 amino acids.

The chain is built from TRBV28 and TRBJ1-2; D ambiguous. Between the trimmed V and J ends, which lost 6 bases and 4 bases, there was a span of 12 bases. Germline V gene data show CDR1 as MDHEN and CDR2 as SYDVKM. CDR3 size: 13 residues. The DNA for the CDR3 is TGTGCCAGCAGAAGGTCAGAGCGCTATGGCTACACCTTC. Amino acids: CASRRSERYGYTF.

This rearrangement joins TRBV6-6 to TRBJ2-7; D not resolved. With 5 bases removed from V and 3 bases from J, the gap between germline ends came to 8 bases. The CDR3 contains 12 residues. Germline-derived CDR1 and CDR2 are MNHNY and SVGAGI (reference sequence). Here the CDR3 reads CASSPVVYEQYF. CDR3 sequence (DNA): TGTGCCAGCAGTCCAGTCGTCTACGAGCAGTACTTC.

This chain connects TRBV11-3 to TRBJ2-3; possibly TRBD2 for D (6 bases). Germline assignment: CDR1 SGHNT and CDR2 YENEEA. Trimming stripped 3 bases from V and 0 bases from J, with 7 bases between. The CDR3 is made up of 14 amino acids. The CDR3 reads CASSFGTSTDTQYF. The CDR3 DNA follows: TGTGCCAGCAGCTTCGGGACTAGCACAGATACGCAGTATTTT.

This chain joins TRBV20-1 and TRBJ2-1; D unresolved. The CDR3 contains 11 residues. The V end lost 4 bases, the J end lost 6 bases, and 7 bases lay between the germline ends. Germline V lookup: CDR1 DFQATT, CDR2 SNEGSKA (reference sequence). For the CDR3, the DNA is TGCAGTGCTAACGTGTTCAATGAGCAGTTCTTC. This sequence encodes CSANVFNEQFF.

J is TRBJ1-4 and V is TRBV10-3; 8 bases are a match to TRBD1. V gave up 4 bases and J gave up 4 bases; unmatched junction bases: 5. The germline V gene encodes CDR1 ENHRY and CDR2 SYGVKD. The CDR3 has 15 residues. The CDR3 nucleotides read TGTGCCATCAGTGCCACAGGGGGACGTAATGAAAAACTGTTTTTT. Amino acid sequence: CAISATGGRNEKLFF.

This sequence joins TRBV5-4 and TRBJ1-1; D possibly corresponds to TRBD1 (6 bases). This CDR3 comprises 15 residues. CDR1 and CDR2 (germline): SGHNT, YYREEE (reference sequence). Trimming left V 5 bases short and J 6 bases short, with 20 bases between. This CDR3 reads CASSNRGAFNPEAFF. In DNA form, the CDR3 reads TGTGCCAGCAGTAACCGGGGGGCCTTCAACCCTGAAGCTTTCTTT.

This chain uses TRBV7-2 with TRBJ2-7; D is unresolved. Germline CDR1 is SGHTA and CDR2 is FQGNSA. V lost 2 bases and J lost 6, with 14 bases in between. The CDR3 length is 14 residues. CDR3 sequence: CASSLPGRPSEQYF. The CDR3 nucleotides are TGTGCCAGCAGCTTACCTGGCCGGCCGAGCGAGCAGTACTTC.

This clone is a singleton in its sample. This chain links TRBV4-1 with TRBJ2-1; possible D gene TRBD2, 5 bases. The CDR3 has 16 amino acids. Germline assignment: CDR1 MGHRA and CDR2 YSYEKL. Trimming took 2 bases from V and 0 from J, leaving 11 bases between them. The CDR3 sequence is CASSQLLVSSYNEQFF. CDR3 coding DNA: TGCGCCAGCAGCCAATTACTAGTTAGCTCCTACAATGAGCAGTTCTTC.

The chain joins TRBV5-1 to TRBJ2-6, with D uncertain. The ends were cut back, 3 bases at V and 2 bases at J, with 6 bases in the middle. Per the germline V gene, CDR1 is SGHRS and CDR2 is YFSETQ. The CDR3 extends over 14 amino acids. The CDR3 sequence is CASSSLTGANVLTF. CDR3 nucleotides: TGCGCCAGCAGCTCGCTCACTGGGGCCAACGTCCTGACTTTC. Looking up the rest from reference TRBV5-1 and TRBJ2-6 gives the full variable domain: KAGVTQTPRYLIKTRGQQVTLSCSPISGHRSVSWYQQTPGQGLQFLFEYFSETQRNKGNFPGRFSGRQFSNSRSEMNVSTLELGDSALYLCASSSLTGANVLTFGAGSRLTVL.

This clone was seen only a few times. The chain links TRBV6-5 to TRBJ2-3; D is unresolved. The germline V gene has CDR1 MNHEY and CDR2 SVGAGI. This CDR3 comprises 12 residues. V lost 6 bases, J lost 4 bases, and 8 bases lay in between. This CDR3 is CASSSFADTQYF. The CDR3 coding sequence is TGTGCCAGCAGCTCTTTTGCAGATACGCAGTATTTT.

The chain couples TRBV10-2 to TRBJ2-1, with 7 bases identical to TRBD2. From germline, CDR1 is WSHSY and CDR2 SAAADI. V was clipped by 6 bases and J by 0 bases; unmatched bases: 5. There are 15 residues in the CDR3. The CDR3 sequence: CASSAGGVSYNEQFF. DNA for the CDR3: TGCGCCAGCAGCGCTGGGGGGGTCTCCTACAATGAGCAGTTCTTC.

V is TRBV6-1 and J is TRBJ2-3, with TRBD2 matching 11 bases. CDR3 length equals 13 residues. The V gene end was trimmed by 4 bases and the J gene end by 9 bases; junction bases not matched to a gene: 3. Germline lookup yields CDR1 MNHNS and CDR2 SASEGT. CDR3 in DNA: TGTGCCAGCAGTGGGGGGACTAGCGGAACGCAGTATTTT. This codes for CASSGGTSGTQYF.

This clone was detected only a few times. The same CDR3 also results from other DNA sequences found in this sample. The chain carries TRBV4-1 and TRBJ2-2, with D perhaps matching TRBD1 or TRBD2 (5 bases each). Germline assignment: CDR1 MGHRA and CDR2 YSYEKL. The CDR3 is 16 amino acids. V was trimmed by 4 bases and J by 0 bases, leaving 12 bases between them. The CDR3 sequence is CASSPNRGANTGELFF. The CDR3 nucleotides read TGCGCCAGCAGCCCTAATAGAGGGGCGAACACCGGGGAGCTGTTTTTT.

The chain combines TRBV6-5 with TRBJ1-6, with 10 bases matching TRBD1. CDR3 length equals 15 residues. Germline loops: CDR1 MNHEY, CDR2 SVGAGI. Trimming at V came to 6 bases and at J to 9 bases, leaving 8 bases not matched to a gene. The CDR3 loop reads CASSSRGDRGSPLHF. CDR3 bases: TGTGCCAGCAGCTCTCGTGGGGACAGGGGTTCACCCCTCCACTTT.

This rearrangement joins TRBV2 to TRBJ2-4, with 9 bases matching TRBD1. V trimming: 6 bases; J trimming: 1 base; junction bases outside the gene matches: 1. The CDR3 runs to 14 residues. Germline CDR1 and CDR2: SNHLY and FYNNEI. The CDR3: CASRQGAAKNIQYF. The DNA of the CDR3 is TGTGCCAGCAGACAGGGGGCTGCCAAAAACATTCAGTACTTC.

With respect to this clone: This sample includes further DNA sequences coding for the same CDR3. The J gene is TRBJ1-2, the V gene TRBV30; no firm D call. The CDR3 length is 11 residues. Trimming shortened V by 0 bases and J by 8 bases, and 7 bases separated the two germline ends. Germline V gene sequence: CDR1 GTSNPN, CDR2 SVGIG (reference sequence). The CDR3 nucleotides are TGTGCCTGGAGTGTAGGTGGAGGCTACACCTTC. It codes for CAWSVGGGYTF. Full variable domain (remainder filled in from reference TRBV30 and TRBJ1-2): SQTIHQWPATLVQPVGSPLSLECTVEGTSNPNLYWYRQAAGRGLQLLFYSVGIGQISSEVPQNLSASRPQDRQFILSSKKLLLSDSGFYLCAWSVGGGYTFGSGTRLTVV.

Comments on this clone: The sample has other DNA sequences that encode this CDR3 too. The chain recombines TRBV9 with TRBJ2-3, with 12 positions matching TRBD2. After removal of 0 bases from V and 3 bases from J, the junction contained 2 bases not matched to a gene. This CDR3 is 16 amino acids long. Germline V gene lookup returns CDR1 SGDLS and CDR2 YYNGEE. The CDR3 coding sequence is TGTGCCAGCAGCGTAGGCACTAGCGGGGGGACAGATACGCAGTATTTT. Protein product: CASSVGTSGGTDTQYF.